Below, 25 T cell receptor beta chains from the same sample are listed, as sequenced in a study of blood T cell repertoires in COVID-19. Data came from immunoSEQ multiplex PCR; TCRdb stores just in-frame clones and leaves some out. The sample has a few hundred thousand clones, approximately 87% seen once. Source material: peripheral blood. All receptors derive from a man between 60 and 75 years old with acute or convalescent COVID-19.

Here the CDR3 DNA reads TGTGCCAGCAGCTTTCGCGGAGGAGGTGGCTACGAGCAGTACTTC. Translated, it gives CASSFRGGGGYEQYF. The genes are TRBV11-3 and TRBJ2-7, with D perhaps matching TRBD2 (5 bases). CDR1 and CDR2 (germline): SGHNT, YENEEA. V lost 3 bases to trimming and J lost 3 bases, with 15 bases between them. The CDR3 totals 15 residues. The full variable domain, completed using reference TRBV11-3 and TRBJ2-7, is EAGVVQSPRYKIIEKKQPVAFWCNPISGHNTLYWYLQNLGQGPELLIRYENEEAVDDSQLPKDRFSAERLKGVDSTLKIQPAELGDSAVYLCASSFRGGGGYEQYFGPGTRLTVT.

The table lists this clone with a count of one. The chain employs TRBV2 and TRBJ1-2; 7 nucleotides agree with TRBD1. Losses at the gene ends were 6 bases for V and 4 bases for J; bases not matched to a gene: 8. The CDR3 runs to 14 residues. Germline loops: CDR1 SNHLY, CDR2 FYNNEI. The CDR3 sequence is CASSRDREVYGYTF. CDR3 bases: TGTGCCAGCAGCCGAGACAGGGAGGTCTATGGCTACACCTTC. The entire variable domain, with the rest obtained from reference TRBV2 and TRBJ1-2, is as follows: EPEVTQTPSHQVTQMGQEVILRCVPISNHLYFYWYRQILGQKVEFLVSFYNNEISEKSEIFDDQFSVERPDGSNFTLKIRSTKLEDSAMYFCASSRDREVYGYTFGSGTRLTVV.

This chain links TRBV21-1 with TRBJ2-4; TRBD1 is taken as the D call from the table, unchecked against the DNA. TRBV21-1 is labeled a pseudogene. The CDR3 is made up of 14 amino acids. The CDR3 sequence is CASSKQGEVNIQYF. The CDR3 nucleotides are TGTGCCAGCAGCAAACAGGGCGAGGTAAACATTCAGTACTTC.

The rearrangement uses TRBV13 and TRBJ1-2, with 10 bases lining up with TRBD1. V gave up 5 bases and J gave up 8 bases; unmatched junction bases: 5. The CDR3 spans 13 residues. Per the germline V gene, CDR1 is PRHDT and CDR2 is FYEKMQ (reference sequence). The chain's CDR3 is CASSPDRGLGYTF. Here the CDR3 DNA reads TGTGCCAGCAGCCCAGACAGGGGGCTGGGCTACACCTTC.

This clone showed up just once. The chain carries TRBV5-5 and TRBJ1-2; D uncertain. Trimming took 4 bases from V and 5 from J, leaving 12 bases between them. The V gene's germline CDR1 is SGHKS and CDR2 YYEKEE (reference sequence). The CDR3 runs to 13 residues. CDR3 residues: CASSPAREYGYTF. The CDR3 region has the DNA TGTGCCAGCAGCCCGGCAAGGGAGTATGGCTACACCTTC.

This chain uses TRBV12-5 with TRBJ2-5; the match to TRBD1 covers 8 bases. The CDR3 totals 15 residues. Unmatched junction bases numbered 10, after V lost 6 bases and J lost 4 bases. Germline V CDR1 and CDR2: LGHNT, FRNRAP. DNA of the CDR3: TGTGCTAGTGGCCCGACAGGGGCCGGGGGAGAGACCCAGTACTTC. Protein sequence: CASGPTGAGGETQYF.

V is TRBV11-3 and J is TRBJ1-1; D ambiguous. Germline CDR1 SGHNT, CDR2 YENEEA. The CDR3 is 13 amino acids. V lost 5 bases and J lost 0, with 7 bases in between. The DNA for the CDR3 is TGTGCCAGCAGCCTATCTATGAACACTGAAGCTTTCTTT. Its protein product is CASSLSMNTEAFF.

This rearrangement joins TRBV15 to TRBJ1-1; TRBD1 aligns across 7 bases. Germline V gives CDR1 LNHNV, CDR2 YYDKDF (reference sequence). The CDR3 runs 15 residues. After removal of 3 bases from V and 3 bases from J, the junction contained 7 bases not matched to a gene. The CDR3 sequence is CATSRANRGYTEAFF. CDR3 coding DNA: TGTGCCACCAGCAGGGCTAACAGGGGATACACTGAAGCTTTCTTT.

The chain carries TRBV6-5 and TRBJ2-7; TRBD2 matches at 8 bases. Germline trimming cut 5 bases from V and 3 bases from J; bases unmatched to any gene: 9. The CDR3 has 15 amino acids. Germline assignment: CDR1 MNHEY and CDR2 SVGAGI. CDR3 in DNA: TGTGCCAGCAGTCGTTCTTTAGCGGGAAACTACGAGCAGTACTTC. Translated: CASSRSLAGNYEQYF.

J is TRBJ1-1 and V is TRBV5-5; D is unresolved. The CDR3 loop spans 14 amino acids. Germline loops: CDR1 SGHKS, CDR2 YYEKEE (reference sequence). V was cut by 0 bases and J by 0 bases, with 6 bases left in between. CDR3 DNA: TGTGCCAGCAGCTTGGGGCACATGAACACTGAAGCTTTCTTT. Translating it yields CASSLGHMNTEAFF.

This chain uses TRBV24-1 with TRBJ2-3, with D possibly matching TRBD2 (5 bases). CDR1 KGHDR and CDR2 SFDVKD come from the germline V gene. CDR3 length equals 13 residues. Trimming left V 6 bases short and J 3 bases short, with 9 bases between. For the CDR3, the DNA is TGTGCCACCAGTCGAGCGGATACAGATACGCAGTATTTT. It encodes CATSRADTDTQYF.

V is TRBV5-1 and J is TRBJ2-2, with D possibly matching TRBD2 (6 bases). The CDR3 has 14 residues. In germline, CDR1 is SGHRS, CDR2 YFSETQ. Trimming took off 4 bases at V and 5 bases at J, with 12 bases between the two ends. The CDR3: CASSLGGETGELFF. The CDR3 nucleotides are TGCGCCAGCAGCCTGGGAGGCGAAACCGGGGAGCTGTTTTTT.

The rearrangement uses TRBV11-1 and TRBJ2-7; D might be TRBD1 (6 bases). CDR1 and CDR2 (germline): SGHAT, FQDESV (reference sequence). This CDR3 contains 13 residues. Trimming shortened V by 2 bases and J by 4 bases, and 9 bases separated the two germline ends. For the CDR3, the DNA is TGTGCCAGCAGCTTAAGGGGACAATACGAGCAGTACTTC. Amino acids: CASSLRGQYEQYF.

The chain links TRBV2 to TRBJ1-1; D is undetermined. Germline CDR1 is SNHLY and CDR2 is FYNNEI. CDR3 size: 14 residues. With 5 bases removed from V and 5 bases from J, the gap between germline ends came to 15 bases. CDR3 sequence reads: CASSLTPPSTEAFF. Here the CDR3 DNA reads TGTGCCAGCAGTTTGACACCGCCCTCAACTGAAGCTTTCTTT.

The chain combines TRBV12-5 with TRBJ1-3; D uncertain. Germline assignment: CDR1 LGHNT and CDR2 FRNRAP. Trimming removed 2 bases at V and 0 bases at J, with 8 bases between. The CDR3 sequence is 15 residues long. The CDR3 region is CASGLLTSSGNTIYF. CDR3 bases: TGTGCTAGTGGTTTGCTCACTTCCTCTGGAAACACCATATATTTT.

The chain couples TRBV5-6 to TRBJ1-1; no clear D gene. The V and J ends lost 6 bases and 0 bases respectively, with 12 bases between them. This CDR3 has 14 amino acids. The germline V gene encodes CDR1 SGHDT and CDR2 YYEEEE. The CDR3: CASTPGSLNTEAFF. CDR3 in DNA: TGTGCCAGCACCCCTGGGAGCCTGAACACTGAAGCTTTCTTT. Looking up the rest from reference TRBV5-6 and TRBJ1-1 gives the full variable domain: DAGVTQSPTHLIKTRGQQVTLRCSPKSGHDTVSWYQQALGQGPQFIFQYYEEEERQRGNFPDRFSGHQFPNYSSELNVNALLLGDSALYLCASTPGSLNTEAFFGQGTRLTVV.

The chain's CDR3 is CASSREGRTGTDTQYF. Here the CDR3 DNA reads TGCGCCAGCAGCCGGGAGGGCCGGACAGGCACAGATACGCAGTATTTT. The chain employs TRBV5-1 and TRBJ2-3; TRBD2 aligns across 8 bases. From germline, CDR1 is SGHRS and CDR2 YFSETQ. The CDR3 extends over 16 amino acids. The trim removed 4 bases at V and 1 base at J, leaving 8 bases unmatched.

This chain links TRBV7-8 with TRBJ1-3, with 9 bases fitting TRBD1. The CDR3 is 15 amino acids. CDR1 SGHVS and CDR2 FQNEAQ come from the germline V gene. The junction had 4 bases not matched to a gene; V was cut back by 2 bases and J by 5 bases. CDR3 sequence reads: CASSLTGQGRNTIYF. The CDR3 nucleotides read TGTGCCAGCAGCTTAACGGGACAGGGACGAAACACCATATATTTT. Filled out from reference TRBV7-8 and TRBJ1-3, the complete variable domain reads GAGVSQSPRYKVAKRGQDVALRCDPISGHVSLFWYQQALGQGPEFLTYFQNEAQLDKSGLPSDRFFAERPEGSVSTLKIQRTQQEDSAVYLCASSLTGQGRNTIYFGEGSWLTVV.

The J gene is TRBJ1-2, the V gene TRBV30; D not resolved. The CDR3 is made up of 14 amino acids. Germline V gene lookup returns CDR1 GTSNPN and CDR2 SVGIG (reference sequence). V lost 1 base and J lost 2, with 11 bases in between. CDR3 sequence: CAWSGAGKNYGYTF. The CDR3 DNA follows: TGTGCCTGGAGTGGAGCGGGGAAAAACTATGGCTACACCTTC.

The V call is TRBV4-2, the J call TRBJ1-1, with 9 positions matching TRBD1. The CDR3 is 15 amino acids. With 3 bases clipped from V and 4 bases from J, the junction kept 6 bases outside the gene matches. Per germline, CDR1 LGHNA and CDR2 YNFKEQ. In DNA form, the CDR3 reads TGTGCCAGCAGCCAGGGGACAGGGCGAGGCACTGAAGCTTTCTTT. This sequence encodes CASSQGTGRGTEAFF.

The V and J genes are TRBV6-5 and TRBJ1-5; tentatively, D is TRBD1 (6 bases). This CDR3 is 14 amino acids long. The germline V gene encodes CDR1 MNHEY and CDR2 SVGAGI. The germline V and J ends were trimmed by 7 bases and 5 bases, with 15 bases remaining between them. CDR3 nucleotides: TGTGCCAGCACCCGGGGGGCAGGGGATCAGCCCCAGCATTTT. Protein: CASTRGAGDQPQHF.

The chain uses TRBV5-1 and TRBJ2-1; 13 positions agree with TRBD2. This CDR3 is built from 18 residues. Looked up from germline, CDR1 is SGHRS and CDR2 is YFSETQ. V shed 1 base and J 5 bases; nucleotides not matched to a gene: 9. The CDR3 nucleotides are TGCGCCAGCAGCTTGAACGAAAGGACTAGCGGGAGCGACAATGAGCAGTTCTTC. Encoded protein: CASSLNERTSGSDNEQFF.

The chain employs TRBV30 and TRBJ2-7; 10 nucleotides line up with TRBD1. V gave up 5 bases and J gave up 6 bases; unmatched junction bases: 10. The CDR3 has 14 amino acids. Looked up from germline, CDR1 is GTSNPN and CDR2 is SVGIG (reference sequence). DNA for the CDR3: TGTGCCTGGGACCCGGGACAGGGGAATGGCGAGCAGTACTTC. Translating it yields CAWDPGQGNGEQYF.

CDR3: CASSAGTPRWDTDTQYF. The DNA of the CDR3 is TGTGCCAGCAGTGCCGGGACACCTAGGTGGGACACAGATACGCAGTATTTT. The chain has TRBV6-1 and TRBJ2-3; possibly TRBD1 for D (6 bases). V lost 4 bases and J 2 bases, leaving 19 bases between the germline ends. The CDR3 runs to 17 residues. Germline V gives CDR1 MNHNS, CDR2 SASEGT.

This chain joins TRBV4-3 and TRBJ1-1, with D possibly matching TRBD1 (5 bases). CDR1 LGHNA and CDR2 YSLEER come from the germline V gene. Trimming removed 1 base from V and 6 bases from J, with 24 bases in between. This CDR3 has 18 residues. The CDR3 DNA reads as TGCGCCAGCAGCCAAGGACTAGGACAAAGCATCTGGTCGGCTGAAGCTTTCTTT. Amino acids: CASSQGLGQSIWSAEAFF.